The sequence of this T cell receptor beta chain was determined in a study of Tregs in tolerant kidney transplant recipients. Study conclusions and caveats: This study did not directly address biological reproducibility. Tregs expanded with activated donor B cells seemed most donor-specific. Few patients were studied, so findings need validation in larger groups.

Repertoires were generated with immunoSEQ multiplex PCR, while TCRdb's copy carries only in-frame clones and drops some. The data contain just over 15,000 clones, approximately 90% of them singletons. CDR3 length: 15 residues. V dropped 5 bases and J dropped 0 bases, with 11 bases sitting between them. The germline V gene has CDR1 LNHDA and CDR2 SQIVND (reference sequence). CD4+CD25+CD127- Tregs, CD4+CD25- non-Tregs, CD4 and CD8 cells were sorted. For this clone: Its cognate antigen is unknown.

The chain carries TRBV19 and TRBJ1-5; D not certain. The sequence came from a human donor in good health. The sample was CD8+ T cells from blood. This CDR3 is CASSDRSYSNQPQHF. DNA for the CDR3: TGTGCCAGTAGTGACCGTTCCTATAGCAATCAGCCCCAGCATTTT.